The clone carrying this T cell receptor (beta chain) was observed a few times. The target antigen is unknown. In every case, the donor was a healthy Caucasian. TCRdb reanalysed the 5' RACE reads using MiXCR and keeps one entry per CDR3 protein. Here the sample spans around 470,000 distinct CDR3 sequences, about 14% being singletons. V was shortened by 0 bases and J by 2 bases, with 7 bases between the two germline ends. The CDR3 loop spans 13 amino acids. Germline V gene sequence: CDR1 DFQATT, CDR2 SNEGSKA (reference sequence). This entry belongs to a study of identical twins. General observations from the study: For cord blood, abundant beta clonotypes had fewer insertions, unlike memory repertoires, which showed none. Weaker excess sharing between twins was seen in beta out-of-frame sequences. Analyses based on zero insertions could be partly confounded by invariant MAIT and iNKT cells.

The same specimen was also included in a second study, on yellow fever vaccine responses in identical twins.

The specimen sequenced was CD4+ T cells sorted from blood. The source of this sequence is a young woman in good health. The gene calls are TRBV20-1 and TRBJ1-2; D uncertain. This chain's CDR3 is CSAREAENYGYTF. In DNA, the CDR3 is TGCAGTGCTAGAGAGGCAGAGAACTATGGCTACACCTTC.